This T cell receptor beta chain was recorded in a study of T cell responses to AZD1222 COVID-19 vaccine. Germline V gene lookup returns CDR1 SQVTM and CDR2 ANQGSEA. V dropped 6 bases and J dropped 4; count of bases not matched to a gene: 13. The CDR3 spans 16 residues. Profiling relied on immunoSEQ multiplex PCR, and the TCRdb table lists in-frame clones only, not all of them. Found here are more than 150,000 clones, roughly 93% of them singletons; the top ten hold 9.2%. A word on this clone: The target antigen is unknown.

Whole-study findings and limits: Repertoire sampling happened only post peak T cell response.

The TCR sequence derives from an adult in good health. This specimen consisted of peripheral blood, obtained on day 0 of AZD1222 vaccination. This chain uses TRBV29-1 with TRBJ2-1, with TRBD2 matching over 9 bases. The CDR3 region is CSVESSSSGSYNEQFF. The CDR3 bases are TGCAGCGTAGAATCTTCTAGTAGCGGGAGTTACAATGAGCAGTTCTTC.